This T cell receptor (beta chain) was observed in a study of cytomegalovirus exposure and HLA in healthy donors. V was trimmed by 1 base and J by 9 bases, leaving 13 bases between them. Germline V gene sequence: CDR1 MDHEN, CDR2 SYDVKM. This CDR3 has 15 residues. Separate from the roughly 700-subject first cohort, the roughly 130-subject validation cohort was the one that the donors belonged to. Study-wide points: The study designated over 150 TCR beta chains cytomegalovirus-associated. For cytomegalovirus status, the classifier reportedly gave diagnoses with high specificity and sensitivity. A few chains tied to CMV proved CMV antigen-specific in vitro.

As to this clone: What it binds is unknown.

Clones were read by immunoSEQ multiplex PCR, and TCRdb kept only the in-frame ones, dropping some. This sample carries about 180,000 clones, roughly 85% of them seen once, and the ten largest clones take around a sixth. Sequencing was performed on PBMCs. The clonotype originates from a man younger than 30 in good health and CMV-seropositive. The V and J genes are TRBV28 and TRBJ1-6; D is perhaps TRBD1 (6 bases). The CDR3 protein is CASSLLRGAASPLHF. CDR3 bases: TGTGCCAGCAGTTTATTGCGGGGGGCGGCTTCACCCCTCCACTTT. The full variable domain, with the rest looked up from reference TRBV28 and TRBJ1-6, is DVKVTQSSRYLVKRTGEKVFLECVQDMDHENMFWYRQDPGLGLRLIYFSYDVKMKEKGDIPEGYSVSREKKERFSLILESASTNQTSMYLCASSLLRGAASPLHFGNGTRLTVT.